The source of this TCR beta chain is a study of a mutant IDH1 vaccine in newly diagnosed glioma. About the study: Treated patients had a mean age of around 40 years and a sex split that was around 62% male and about 38% female.

The CDR3 length is 17 residues. CDR1 SGHTA and CDR2 FQGNSA come from the germline V gene. V gave up 4 bases and J gave up 0 bases, with 16 bases separating them. On this clone: The antigen remains unidentified.

The data were produced by immunoSEQ multiplex PCR, yet TCRdb's version contains in-frame clones alone and is incomplete. The data contain 25,000 to 30,000 clones, around 87% of them singletons. Described time point: week 5, during vaccination. Each vaccine dose was 300 ug of mutant IDH1 20-mer peptide, with topical imiquimod. Source: peripheral blood mononuclear cells (PBMCs), taken from a glioma patient whose treatment included an IDH1 peptide vaccine. V and J are TRBV7-2 and TRBJ1-3, with D possibly being TRBD1 (6 bases). The sequence was collected from a woman aged 40 to 50 with glioma. Some clones in this sample may be carry-over from other donors' samples. CDR3 coding DNA: TGTGCCAGCAGCTCGGGGGGCAGACCGAGCTCTGGAAACACCATATATTTT. Translating it yields CASSSGGRPSSGNTIYF. Full variable domain (outside the CDR3, taken from reference TRBV7-2 and TRBJ1-3): GAGVSQSPSNKVTEKGKDVELRCDPISGHTALYWYRQSLGQGLEFLIYFQGNSAPDKSGLPSDRFSAERTGGSVSTLTIQRTQQEDSAVYLCASSSGGRPSSGNTIYFGEGSWLTVV.